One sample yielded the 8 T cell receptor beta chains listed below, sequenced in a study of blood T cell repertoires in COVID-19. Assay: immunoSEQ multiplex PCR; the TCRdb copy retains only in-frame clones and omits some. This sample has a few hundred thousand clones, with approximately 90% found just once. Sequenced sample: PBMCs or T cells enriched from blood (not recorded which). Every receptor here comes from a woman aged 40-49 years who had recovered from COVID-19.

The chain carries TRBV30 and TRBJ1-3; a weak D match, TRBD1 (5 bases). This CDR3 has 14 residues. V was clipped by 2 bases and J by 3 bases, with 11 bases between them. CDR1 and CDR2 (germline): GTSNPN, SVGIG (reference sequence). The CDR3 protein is CAWSLRGVGNTIYF. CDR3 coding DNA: TGTGCCTGGAGTCTCCGGGGGGTTGGAAACACCATATATTTT.

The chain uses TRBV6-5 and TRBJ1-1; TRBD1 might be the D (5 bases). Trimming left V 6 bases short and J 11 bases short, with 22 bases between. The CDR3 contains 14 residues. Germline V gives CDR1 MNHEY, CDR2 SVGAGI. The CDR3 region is CASSPGPGGAGAFF. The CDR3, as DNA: TGTGCCAGCAGCCCCGGTCCGGGAGGGGCTGGGGCTTTCTTT.

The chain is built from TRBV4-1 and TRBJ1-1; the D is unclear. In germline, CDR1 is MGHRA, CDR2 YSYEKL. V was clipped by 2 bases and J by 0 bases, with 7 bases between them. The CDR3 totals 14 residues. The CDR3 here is CASSQRSLNTEAFF. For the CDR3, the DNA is TGCGCCAGCAGCCAACGGTCATTGAACACTGAAGCTTTCTTT.

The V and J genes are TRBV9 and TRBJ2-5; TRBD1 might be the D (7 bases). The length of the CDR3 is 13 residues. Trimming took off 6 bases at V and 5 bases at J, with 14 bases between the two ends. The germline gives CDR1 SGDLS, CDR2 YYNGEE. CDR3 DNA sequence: TGTGCCAGCAATGGAGGGGGCCGGGAGACCCAGTACTTC. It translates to CASNGGGRETQYF.

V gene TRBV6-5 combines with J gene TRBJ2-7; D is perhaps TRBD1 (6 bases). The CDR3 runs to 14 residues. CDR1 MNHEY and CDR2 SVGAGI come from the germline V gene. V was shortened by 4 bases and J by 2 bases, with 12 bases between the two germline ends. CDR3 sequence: CASSSRTATYEQYF. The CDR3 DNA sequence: TGTGCCAGCAGTTCCCGGACAGCGACCTACGAGCAGTACTTC.

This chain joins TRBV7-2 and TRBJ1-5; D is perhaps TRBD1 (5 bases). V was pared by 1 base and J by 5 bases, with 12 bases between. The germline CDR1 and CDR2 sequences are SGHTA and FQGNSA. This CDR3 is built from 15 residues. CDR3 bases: TGTGCCAGCAGCTTAGTTTGGGGGGGTGATCAGCCCCAGCATTTT. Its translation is CASSLVWGGDQPQHF.

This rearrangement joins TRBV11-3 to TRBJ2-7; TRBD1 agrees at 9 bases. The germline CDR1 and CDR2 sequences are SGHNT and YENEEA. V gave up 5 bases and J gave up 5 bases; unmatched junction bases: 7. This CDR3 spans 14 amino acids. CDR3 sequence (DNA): TGTGCCAGCAGCCCCGGGACAGGGAAAAACGAGCAGTACTTC. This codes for CASSPGTGKNEQYF.

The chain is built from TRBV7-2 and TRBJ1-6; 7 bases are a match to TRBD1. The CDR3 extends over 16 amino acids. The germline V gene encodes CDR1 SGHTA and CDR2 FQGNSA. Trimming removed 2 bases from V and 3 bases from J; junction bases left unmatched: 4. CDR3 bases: TGTGCCAGCAGCTTACGGACAGGTGGCTATAATTCACCCCTCCACTTT. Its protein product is CASSLRTGGYNSPLHF.